This record concerns one T cell receptor (beta chain) sequence. This specimen comes from a study of blood T cells in healthy people across ages. The CDR3 is 15 amino acids. In germline, CDR1 is MNHEY, CDR2 SMNVEV (reference sequence). Deletions cut 7 bases from V and 6 bases from J, with 19 bases between. Next came a second PCR, run for about 6 to 12 cycles, which used a sample-barcoded 5' primer along with a J-beta primer mix. In TCRdb, the 5' RACE reads were re-called with MiXCR into one record per CDR3 protein. Altogether over 500,000 distinct CDR3 sequences are present, about 51% being singletons, with the ten largest covering roughly 14%.

The source is a woman older than 75 in good health. The sequenced sample consisted of blood. The chain employs TRBV27 and TRBJ2-1, with a possible D match to TRBD1 (6 bases). This chain's CDR3 is CASTLDQDRRNEQFF. CDR3 nucleotide sequence: TGTGCCAGCACCCTTGACCAGGACAGACGCAATGAGCAGTTCTTC.